The present T cell receptor beta chain was sequenced within a study of cytomegalovirus exposure and HLA in healthy donors. In regard to this clone: The target antigen is unknown.

General study findings and limits: Cytomegalovirus-associated status was assigned to about 160 TCR beta chains.

Profiled with immunoSEQ multiplex PCR; TCRdb holds only in-frame clones, not every one. The table lists around 300,000 clones, roughly 87% of them singletons. Deletions cut 4 bases from V and 2 bases from J, with 14 bases between. This CDR3 region has 15 residues. Germline V gives CDR1 SGDLS, CDR2 YYNGEE. Sample: PBMCs. This TCR was sampled from a woman aged 25 to 39 in good health and CMV-seropositive. V gene TRBV9 combines with J gene TRBJ2-3; D might be TRBD2 (6 bases). CDR3 sequence: CASSTSGHSTDTQYF. The CDR3 DNA reads as TGTGCCAGCAGCACGAGCGGGCATTCCACAGATACGCAGTATTTT.